This is a list of T cell receptor beta chains from one sample in a study of vaccination and CD4 T cells after COVID-19. The antigens of these receptors remain unknown. Via MiXCR, TCRdb re-called the PCR reads, giving one row per CDR3 protein. The sample carries approximately 16,000 distinct CDR3 sequences, around 75% recorded once. Sequenced sample: CD4+ T cells from blood, cultured in vitro. These receptor sequences come from a human donor who had recovered from COVID-19. Both conserved end residues are part of each CDR3. The D gene is left open where the match is weak. Clone size appears in some rows only: once, few, many, or a class for an expanded clone.

J,length,D,size,V,CDR3,DNA
TRBJ1-5,14,TRBD1,NA,TRBV11-2,CASSVQGNEQPQHF,TGTGCCAGCAGTGTACAGGGGAACGAGCAGCCCCAGCATTTT
TRBJ1-3,16,TRBD1,few,TRBV28,CASPPSTGSMRNTIYF,TGTGCCAGCCCCCCCTCGACAGGGTCTATGCGAAACACCATATATTTT
TRBJ1-5,16,NA,NA,TRBV18,CASSPGGTNSNQPQHF,TGTGCCAGCTCACCAGGGGGGACAAATAGCAATCAGCCCCAGCATTTT
TRBJ1-1,15,NA,NA,TRBV18,CASSPSGGGKTEAFF,TGTGCCAGCTCCCCTTCTGGGGGGGGGAAGACTGAAGCTTTCTTT
TRBJ1-3,15,NA,few,TRBV7-9,CATNTDRHSGNTIYF,TGTGCCACCAATACCGACAGACATTCTGGAAACACCATATATTTT
TRBJ1-2,12,NA,few,TRBV25-1,CASSEWIYGYTF,TGTGCCAGCAGTGAATGGATCTATGGCTACACCTTC
TRBJ1-6,18,TRBD1,NA,TRBV6-1,CASMTPGQFDNHNSPLHF,TGTGCCAGCATGACCCCGGGACAGTTTGACAATCATAATTCACCCCTCCACTTT
TRBJ2-7,13,NA,NA,TRBV4-1,CASSQRSTYEQYF,TGCGCCAGCAGCCAAAGGAGCACCTACGAGCAGTACTTC
TRBJ1-1,13,NA,medium-sized,TRBV12-3/TRBV12-4,CASSRTQNTEAFF,TGTGCCAGCAGCAGGACACAGAACACTGAAGCTTTCTTT
TRBJ1-2,15,NA,NA,TRBV15,CATSRGVRGVSGYTF,TGTGCCACCAGCAGAGGGGTGCGGGGAGTAAGTGGCTACACCTTC
TRBJ2-2,16,TRBD2,NA,TRBV20-1,CSASPSGRTNTGELFF,TGCAGTGCTAGCCCTAGCGGGAGGACGAACACCGGGGAGCTGTTTTTT
TRBJ2-3,12,NA,NA,TRBV20-1,CSAMATTDTQYF,TGCAGTGCTATGGCGACCACAGATACGCAGTATTTT
TRBJ2-5,14,NA,NA,TRBV5-4,CASSPPGFQETQYF,TGTGCCAGCAGCCCCCCGGGGTTCCAAGAGACCCAGTACTTC
TRBJ2-7,12,NA,NA,TRBV6-1,CASSELSYEQYF,TGTGCCAGCAGTGAACTATCCTACGAGCAGTACTTC
TRBJ2-1,12,NA,NA,TRBV6-1,CASGTGYNEQFF,TGTGCCAGCGGTACAGGTTACAATGAGCAGTTCTTC
TRBJ1-3,17,NA,NA,TRBV6-5,CASSYSRTARGGNTIYF,TGTGCCAGCAGTTACTCGAGGACAGCCCGTGGGGGAAACACCATATATTTT
TRBJ1-1,14,NA,NA,TRBV7-9,CASSKGGGFTEAFF,TGTGCCAGCAGCAAGGGGGGGGGCTTCACTGAAGCTTTCTTT
TRBJ2-3,14,NA,NA,TRBV29-1,CSVVWQQATDTQYF,TGCAGCGTTGTTTGGCAGCAAGCCACAGATACGCAGTATTTT
TRBJ1-2,17,TRBD1,NA,TRBV6-1,CASSVEWGTGTGVGYTF,TGTGCCAGCAGTGTCGAATGGGGCACCGGGACAGGGGTTGGCTACACCTTC
TRBJ2-2,16,TRBD1,NA,TRBV7-7,CASSANRGVGTGELFF,TGTGCCAGCAGCGCAAACAGGGGCGTTGGAACCGGGGAGCTGTTTTTT
TRBJ1-5,14,NA,NA,TRBV12-3/TRBV12-4,CASSLLDSHQPQHF,TGTGCCAGCAGTTTACTGGACAGTCATCAGCCCCAGCATTTT
TRBJ2-7,16,NA,NA,TRBV11-2,CASSLDLQVASYEQYF,TGTGCCAGCAGCTTAGATTTACAGGTCGCGTCCTACGAGCAGTACTTC
TRBJ2-2,15,NA,NA,TRBV6-1,CASSKRLVSTGELFF,TGTGCCAGCAGTAAGAGACTAGTCTCCACCGGGGAGCTGTTTTTT
TRBJ2-2,14,TRBD2,NA,TRBV7-9,CASSSTSGSRELFF,TGTGCCAGCAGCTCCACTAGCGGGAGCCGGGAGCTGTTTTTT
TRBJ2-7,15,NA,NA,TRBV10-3,CAISEYGGATYEQYF,TGTGCCATCAGTGAGTATGGGGGGGCGACCTACGAGCAGTACTTC
TRBJ2-2,18,TRBD2,NA,TRBV20-1,CSARDLLLAGSNTGELFF,TGCAGTGCTAGAGACCTACTCTTAGCGGGGAGCAACACCGGGGAGCTGTTTTTT
TRBJ2-7,14,NA,NA,TRBV6-1,CASESRLPPYEQYF,TGTGCCAGCGAGTCTAGGTTACCACCCTACGAGCAGTACTTC
TRBJ2-3,15,TRBD1,NA,TRBV6-1,CASSPGTGTTDTQYF,TGTGCCAGCAGTCCGGGGACAGGGACTACAGATACGCAGTATTTT
TRBJ1-1,13,NA,NA,TRBV18,CASSQGLGTEAFF,TGTGCCAGCTCCCAGGGGCTGGGGACTGAAGCTTTCTTT
TRBJ2-7,16,NA,NA,TRBV7-2,CASSLGSSGNSYEQYF,TGTGCCAGCAGCTTAGGGTCTTCAGGCAACTCCTACGAGCAGTACTTC
TRBJ2-6,19,TRBD1,NA,TRBV6-2/TRBV6-3,CASSYSADRGPSGANVLTF,TGTGCCAGCAGTTACTCCGCGGACAGGGGACCTTCTGGGGCCAACGTCCTGACTTTC
TRBJ1-4,14,NA,NA,TRBV28,CASTLRGPNEKLFF,TGTGCCAGCACCCTAAGGGGTCCTAATGAAAAACTGTTTTTT
TRBJ2-3,12,NA,NA,TRBV7-7,CASSGLGEFGYF,TGTGCTAGCAGCGGGCTAGGGGAGTTTGGGTATTTT
TRBJ1-5,11,NA,NA,TRBV6-1,CASSRGQPQHF,TGTGCCAGCAGTCGAGGACAGCCCCAGCATTTT